The 28 T cell receptor beta chains below were found in one sample sequenced in a study of T cells after somatic rescue of genetic block. Profiling relied on immunoSEQ multiplex PCR, and the TCRdb table lists in-frame clones only, not all of them. Seen here are 9,500 to 14,000 clones, approximately 81% observed once, and the top ten hold 6.5% to 9.5%. The source material was peripheral blood mononuclear cells (PBMCs). Receptors were obtained from a boy between 5 and 17 years old.

This chain joins TRBV21-1 and TRBJ2-2; the D call TRBD1 from the table was never checked on the DNA. TRBV21-1 is noted as a pseudogene. The CDR3 loop spans 17 amino acids. The chain's CDR3 is CASSKESTGPNTGELFF. The CDR3, as DNA: TGTGCCAGCAGCAAAGAGAGCACAGGGCCGAACACCGGGGAGCTGTTTTTT.

This chain connects TRBV11-2 to TRBJ2-1; D is tentatively TRBD1 or TRBD2 (6 bases each). The CDR3 is made up of 16 amino acids. From germline, CDR1 is SGHAT and CDR2 FQNNGV. V lost 4 bases to trimming and J lost 5 bases, with 18 bases between them. CDR3 in amino acids: CASSYSGGVGNNEQFF. As DNA, the CDR3 is TGTGCCAGCAGCTACTCCGGGGGCGTCGGTAACAATGAGCAGTTCTTC. Variable domain in full (rest from reference TRBV11-2 and TRBJ2-1): EAGVAQSPRYKIIEKRQSVAFWCNPISGHATLYWYQQILGQGPKLLIQFQNNGVVDDSQLPKDRFSAERLKGVDSTLKIQPAKLEDSAVYLCASSYSGGVGNNEQFFGPGTRLTVL.

The J gene is TRBJ1-1, the V gene TRBV7-6; D remains ambiguous. CDR1 and CDR2 from the germline V gene are SGHVS and FNYEAQ. This CDR3 is built from 12 residues. The V gene lost 5 bases and the J gene lost 4 bases, with 8 bases spanning the gap. The CDR3 region is CASSPPFTEAFF. DNA of the CDR3: TGTGCCAGCAGCCCCCCGTTCACTGAAGCTTTCTTT. Full variable domain (outside the CDR3, taken from reference TRBV7-6 and TRBJ1-1): GAGVSQSPRYKVTKRGQDVALRCDPISGHVSLYWYRQALGQGPEFLTYFNYEAQQDKSGLPNDRFSAERPEGSISTLTIQRTEQRDSAMYRCASSPPFTEAFFGQGTRLTVV.

The chain links TRBV6-4 to TRBJ2-1, with 9 nucleotides matching TRBD2. The CDR3 is made up of 15 amino acids. Germline CDR1 and CDR2: MRHNA and SNTAGT. The V and J ends lost 2 bases and 9 bases, in that order; junction bases with no gene match: 8. Written as DNA, the CDR3 is TGTGCCAGCAGTGACGAACCTAGCGGGGTTCCTGAGCAGTTCTTC. Translation: CASSDEPSGVPEQFF.

This chain links TRBV7-3 with TRBJ2-3; 8 nucleotides align to TRBD1. Germline V CDR1 and CDR2: SGHTA, FQGTGA. V was pared by 3 bases and J by 1 base, with 3 bases of the junction left unmatched. This CDR3 has 15 residues. The chain's CDR3 is CASSLGRGRTDTQYF. The CDR3 DNA reads as TGTGCCAGCAGCTTGGGCAGGGGGCGCACAGATACGCAGTATTTT.

V gene TRBV6-5 combines with J gene TRBJ1-3; the D is unclear. The germline gives CDR1 MNHEY, CDR2 SVGAGI. This CDR3 has 13 residues. V was trimmed by 0 bases and J by 4 bases, leaving 4 bases between them. The CDR3 loop is CASSYSSGNTIYF. CDR3 DNA sequence: TGTGCCAGCAGTTACTCCTCCGGAAACACCATATATTTT.

The chain is built from TRBV18 and TRBJ1-1, with TRBD1 identical over 9 bases. Unmatched junction bases numbered 5, after V lost 3 bases and J lost 0 bases. CDR3 size: 16 residues. Germline CDR1 KGHSH, CDR2 LQKENI. The CDR3 coding sequence is TGTGCCAGCTCACCGCCATGGACAGGGGTGAACACTGAAGCTTTCTTT. It is translated as CASSPPWTGVNTEAFF. Based on the CDR3 plus reference TRBV18 and TRBJ1-1, the full variable domain is NAGVMQNPRHLVRRRGQEARLRCSPMKGHSHVYWYRQLPEEGLKFMVYLQKENIIDESGMPKERFSAEFPKEGPSILRIQQVVRGDSAAYFCASSPPWTGVNTEAFFGQGTRLTVV.

The V gene is TRBV6-1, the J gene TRBJ2-3; the D gene is possibly TRBD2 (5 bases). The CDR3 covers 14 residues. Trimming shortened V by 6 bases and J by 2 bases, and 12 bases separated the two germline ends. Germline CDR1 is MNHNS and CDR2 is SASEGT. CDR3 sequence: CASSVSGSTDTQYF. In DNA form, the CDR3 reads TGTGCCAGCAGCGTCTCGGGGTCCACAGATACGCAGTATTTT.

This clone was recorded a few times. The chain uses TRBV15 and TRBJ2-1; D possibly corresponds to TRBD1 (7 bases). V was cut by 1 base and J by 10 bases, with 17 bases left in between. The CDR3 runs 15 residues. The germline V gene has CDR1 LNHNV and CDR2 YYDKDF (reference sequence). CDR3 protein: CATSRGGAGGTEQFF. CDR3 DNA: TGTGCCACCAGCAGAGGCGGGGCAGGGGGAACCGAGCAGTTCTTC.

CDR3 bases: TGTGCCAGCAGCGTAGGTCCCCCGGGGCGGGGCCACAATGAGCAGTTCTTC. It encodes CASSVGPPGRGHNEQFF. V gene TRBV9 combines with J gene TRBJ2-1; TRBD2 is a possible D gene (6 bases). Trimming stripped 0 bases from V and 5 bases from J, with 18 bases between. This CDR3 is 17 amino acids long. Germline V gene lookup returns CDR1 SGDLS and CDR2 YYNGEE.

The chain couples TRBV7-3 to TRBJ1-1; 7 nucleotides agree with TRBD1. V lost 3 bases to trimming and J lost 0 bases; unmatched junction nucleotides: 7. This CDR3 has 16 residues. Germline assignment: CDR1 SGHTA and CDR2 FQGTGA. The CDR3 DNA sequence: TGTGCCAGCAGCTTGGGATCGGGACAGATGAACACTGAAGCTTTCTTT. Translation: CASSLGSGQMNTEAFF. Full variable domain (outside the CDR3, taken from reference TRBV7-3 and TRBJ1-1): GAGVSQTPSNKVTEKGKYVELRCDPISGHTALYWYRQSLGQGPEFLIYFQGTGAADDSGLPNDRFFAVRPEGSVSTLKIQRTERGDSAVYLCASSLGSGQMNTEAFFGQGTRLTVV.

This clone was observed a few times. The chain has TRBV13 and TRBJ2-1, with 8 bases matching TRBD2. Germline CDR1 is PRHDT and CDR2 is FYEKMQ (reference sequence). Trimming cost V 5 bases and J 5 bases; bases outside gene matches: 8. This CDR3 spans 15 amino acids. The CDR3 nucleotides read TGTGCCAGCAGCCTACTAGCGGTGATCGACAATGAGCAGTTCTTC. This encodes CASSLLAVIDNEQFF.

The rearrangement joins TRBV19 to TRBJ1-5, with D possibly being TRBD1 (6 bases). Trimming took off 3 bases at V and 6 bases at J, with 15 bases between the two ends. Germline CDR1 and CDR2: LNHDA and SQIVND (reference sequence). The CDR3 is 15 amino acids. The CDR3 region is CASSIRAGAGQPQHF. In nucleotides, the CDR3 is TGTGCCAGTAGTATCCGGGCAGGGGCAGGTCAGCCCCAGCATTTT.

The V and J genes are TRBV4-3 and TRBJ1-3; 7 positions agree with TRBD1. Unmatched junction bases numbered 0, after V lost 1 base and J lost 3 bases. The CDR3 covers 14 residues. The V gene's germline CDR1 is LGHNA and CDR2 YSLEER. The CDR3 DNA is TGCGCCAGCAGCCAAGGGACAGGTGGAAACACCATATATTTT. This gives the protein CASSQGTGGNTIYF.

J is TRBJ2-1 and V is TRBV9; 9 bases line up with TRBD1. V shed 3 bases and J 7 bases; nucleotides not matched to a gene: 8. CDR3 length: 15 residues. The germline V gene has CDR1 SGDLS and CDR2 YYNGEE. The CDR3, as DNA: TGTGCCAGCAGCGGGGACAGGGACCGTTTAAATGAGCAGTTCTTC. Protein: CASSGDRDRLNEQFF.

The chain joins TRBV11-2 to TRBJ2-2; D possibly corresponds to TRBD1 (6 bases). V dropped 4 bases and J dropped 4 bases, with 16 bases sitting between them. The germline V gene encodes CDR1 SGHAT and CDR2 FQNNGV. There are 16 residues in the CDR3. The CDR3 is CASSSRGGPFTGELFF. The CDR3 nucleotides read TGTGCCAGCAGCTCCCGAGGGGGACCCTTCACCGGGGAGCTGTTTTTT.

The genes are TRBV11-3 and TRBJ2-1; maybe TRBD2 (5 bases). The CDR3 consists of 17 residues. V was cut by 8 bases and J by 0 bases, with 20 bases left in between. Germline CDR1 SGHNT, CDR2 YENEEA. CDR3 in amino acids: CASSPSSFISSYNEQFF. For the CDR3, the DNA is TGTGCCAGCTCCCCCTCTAGCTTTATCAGCTCCTACAATGAGCAGTTCTTC.

The V call is TRBV14, the J call TRBJ2-2; D gene ambiguous. This CDR3 comprises 15 residues. The V end was cut by 0 bases, the J end by 7 bases, with 12 bases between. Per germline, CDR1 SGHDN and CDR2 FVKESK. CDR3 bases: TGTGCCAGCAGCCAAGAAAGGGTGGGGATCGGGGAGCTGTTTTTT. This gives the protein CASSQERVGIGELFF. The whole variable domain, filled in from reference TRBV14 and TRBJ2-2, reads EAGVTQFPSHSVIEKGQTVTLRCDPISGHDNLYWYRRVMGKEIKFLLHFVKESKQDESGMPNNRFLAERTGGTYSTLKVQPAELEDSGVYFCASSQERVGIGELFFGEGSRLTVL.

CDR3 DNA sequence: TGTGCCAGCAGTTACTCCCTACTATCTTACGAGCAGTACTTC. Its translation: CASSYSLLSYEQYF. The chain links TRBV6-6 to TRBJ2-7; D is unresolved. This CDR3 contains 14 residues. The V gene's germline CDR1 is MNHNY and CDR2 SVGAGI (reference sequence). V lost 0 bases and J 4 bases, leaving 10 bases between the germline ends.

V usage is TRBV18 and J usage is TRBJ1-4; no firm D call. The CDR3 spans 14 residues. Germline CDR1 reads KGHSH; CDR2 reads LQKENI. The V gene lost 3 bases and the J gene lost 1 base, with 6 bases spanning the gap. The CDR3, as DNA: TGTGCCAGCTCACCCGCAGGAACTAATGAAAAACTGTTTTTT. Translated, it gives CASSPAGTNEKLFF.

The chain uses TRBV5-4 and TRBJ2-1; a weak D match, TRBD1 (6 bases). The CDR3 is made up of 17 amino acids. The germline gives CDR1 SGHNT, CDR2 YYREEE (reference sequence). V shed 4 bases and J shed 0 bases, with 17 bases lying between them. As DNA, the CDR3 is TGTGCCAGCAGCCACGCAGGGGTGGGTGGCTCCTACAATGAGCAGTTCTTC. Protein: CASSHAGVGGSYNEQFF.

The J gene is TRBJ2-1, the V gene TRBV9; D uncertain. The V end lost 2 bases, the J end lost 0 bases, and 9 bases lay between the germline ends. The CDR3 length is 15 residues. Germline V gives CDR1 SGDLS, CDR2 YYNGEE. The CDR3 bases are TGTGCCAGCAGCGTCTCCAGCCTCTCCTACAATGAGCAGTTCTTC. Its translation is CASSVSSLSYNEQFF.

J is TRBJ2-3 and V is TRBV7-2, with D tentatively TRBD1 or TRBD2 (5 bases each). Deletions cut 5 bases from V and 5 bases from J, with 17 bases between. The CDR3 has 15 residues. From germline, CDR1 is SGHTA and CDR2 FQGNSA. The CDR3 sequence: CASSLGPATVDTQYF. The CDR3 DNA reads as TGTGCCAGCAGCCTGGGACCCGCAACCGTAGATACGCAGTATTTT.

V is TRBV6-5 and J is TRBJ2-1, with unresolved D. The CDR3 covers 13 residues. Germline CDR1 reads MNHEY; CDR2 reads SVGAGI. V lost 4 bases, J lost 0 bases, and 4 bases lay in between. The CDR3 is CASSSSSYNEQFF. For the CDR3, the DNA is TGTGCCAGCAGTTCCAGCTCCTACAATGAGCAGTTCTTC.

This clone was counted between two and nine times. The chain is built from TRBV5-1 and TRBJ2-5, with 10 positions matching TRBD2. CDR1 and CDR2 (germline): SGHRS, YFSETQ. The CDR3 runs 15 residues. Trimming removed 5 bases from V and 3 bases from J; junction bases left unmatched: 7. CDR3 DNA: TGCGCCAGCAGACCGACCGGGACTAGCGAAGAGACCCAGTACTTC. Residues: CASRPTGTSEETQYF. The complete variable domain, with remaining parts taken from reference TRBV5-1 and TRBJ2-5, reads KAGVTQTPRYLIKTRGQQVTLSCSPISGHRSVSWYQQTPGQGLQFLFEYFSETQRNKGNFPGRFSGRQFSNSRSEMNVSTLELGDSALYLCASRPTGTSEETQYFGPGTRLLVL.

This sequence joins TRBV4-2 and TRBJ2-7; maybe TRBD2 (5 bases). CDR3 length: 14 residues. V lost 1 base and J lost 4, with 11 bases in between. In germline, CDR1 is LGHNA, CDR2 YNFKEQ. CDR3 region: CASSQAGVSYEQYF. The DNA for the CDR3 is TGTGCCAGCAGCCAAGCCGGGGTGAGTTACGAGCAGTACTTC.

V and J are TRBV5-1 and TRBJ2-7; 12 bases match TRBD1. Germline CDR1 SGHRS, CDR2 YFSETQ. The junction had 9 bases not matched to a gene; V was cut back by 4 bases and J by 7 bases. CDR3 length: 15 amino acids. CDR3 coding DNA: TGCGCCAGCAGCCTTGGGACAGGGGGCGCGGGGGAGCAGTACTTC. This encodes CASSLGTGGAGEQYF.

The CDR3 region is CASSLDAGRTEAFF. Here the CDR3 DNA reads TGTGCCAGCAGCTTAGACGCGGGTAGGACTGAAGCTTTCTTT. V is TRBV11-3 and J is TRBJ1-1; D call uncertain. Germline V lookup: CDR1 SGHNT, CDR2 YENEEA. This CDR3 has 14 residues. V was trimmed by 0 bases and J by 5 bases, leaving 10 bases between them.